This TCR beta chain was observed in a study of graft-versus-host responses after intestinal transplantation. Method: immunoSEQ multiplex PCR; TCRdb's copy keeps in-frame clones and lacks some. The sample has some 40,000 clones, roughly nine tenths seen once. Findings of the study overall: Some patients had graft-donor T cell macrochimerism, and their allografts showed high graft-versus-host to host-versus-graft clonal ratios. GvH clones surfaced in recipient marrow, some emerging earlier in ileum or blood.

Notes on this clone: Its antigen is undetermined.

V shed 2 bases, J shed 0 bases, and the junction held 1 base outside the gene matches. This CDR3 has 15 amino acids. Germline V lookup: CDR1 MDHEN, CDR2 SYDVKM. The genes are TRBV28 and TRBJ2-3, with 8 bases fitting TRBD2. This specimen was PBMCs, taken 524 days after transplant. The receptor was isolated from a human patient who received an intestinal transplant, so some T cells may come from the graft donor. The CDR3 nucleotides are TGTGCCAGCAGTTTAGCGGGAGGCAGCACAGATACGCAGTATTTT. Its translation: CASSLAGGSTDTQYF. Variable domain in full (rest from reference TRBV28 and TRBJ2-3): DVKVTQSSRYLVKRTGEKVFLECVQDMDHENMFWYRQDPGLGLRLIYFSYDVKMKEKGDIPEGYSVSREKKERFSLILESASTNQTSMYLCASSLAGGSTDTQYFGPGTRLTVL.